Sequencing of this T cell receptor beta chain was carried out in a study of blood T cell repertoires in COVID-19. The CDR3 spans 14 residues. Germline CDR1 SGHRS, CDR2 YFSETQ. The protocol was immunoSEQ multiplex PCR, while the TCRdb copy is restricted to in-frame clones and leaves out a portion. The repertoire holds about 25,000 clones, with about 85% as singletons. Sequenced sample: peripheral blood. The clonotype originates from a man aged 50-60 years with active or convalescent COVID-19. The genes are TRBV5-1 and TRBJ2-3; the match to TRBD2 covers 9 bases. The CDR3 sequence: CPPSAGGRGDTQYF. In DNA, the CDR3 is TGCCCCCCCAGCGCGGGGGGGCGGGGCGATACGCAGTATTTT.